Detailed here is one T cell receptor (beta chain). This record belongs to a study of T-cell reconstitution after alpha-beta-depleted transplantation in children. V was trimmed by 1 base and J by 3 bases, leaving 7 bases between them. Germline assignment: CDR1 SGHTA and CDR2 FQGNSA. The CDR3 has 13 amino acids. The TCRbeta library incorporated unique molecular identifiers. TCRdb used MiXCR to reprocess the PCR reads, holding one entry per CDR3 protein. The profile shows about 500,000 distinct CDR3 sequences, approximately 30% of them singletons. This TCR was recovered from a human donor who donated a stem cell graft to a child with aplastic anemia. The chain is built from TRBV7-2 and TRBJ2-7; D remains unclear. The specimen was PBMCs from the stem cell graft donor, collected from the stem cell graft. The CDR3 DNA reads as TGTGCCAGCAGCTTAGGATACAGCTACGAGCAGTACGTC. This sequence encodes CASSLGYSYEQYV.